The clone carrying this T cell receptor (beta chain) was counted only a few times. The antigen is not known. This specimen comes from a study of blood T cells in healthy people across ages. V shed 4 bases and J 5 bases; nucleotides not matched to a gene: 10. Germline CDR1 reads SGHRS; CDR2 reads YFSETQ. The CDR3 covers 17 residues. Healthy Russian Caucasian donors spanned ages about 6 to 95 years. Study-level points and caveats: Estimated diversity across one million T cells was deemed an underestimate.

It was with a sample-barcoded 5' primer and a J-beta primer mix that a second PCR of roughly 7 to 12 cycles was run. All samples gave at least 2.5 million CDR3-containing paired-end reads. One entry per CDR3 protein, called by TCRdb with MiXCR from the 5' RACE reads. The table shows approximately 2,000,000 distinct CDR3 sequences, with about 39% occurring only once. The chain has TRBV5-1 and TRBJ2-5; TRBD2 matches 14 bases. This receptor was taken from a human donor in good health. Sequencing used blood. The CDR3 nucleotides read TGCGCCAGCAGCGACGGGACTAGCGGGGGCCGGGAGGAGACCCAGTACTTC. Translated: CASSDGTSGGREETQYF.